This T cell receptor (beta chain) was profiled in a study of shared T cell receptors in the human thymus. Produced via immunoSEQ multiplex PCR; TCRdb's table is partial and in-frame only. The top ten clones hold over 0.008% of a sample with 650,000 to 950,000 clones, 70% to 90% of them seen once. This CDR3 spans 13 amino acids. Germline-derived CDR1 and CDR2 are SEHNR and FQNEAQ (reference sequence). Trimming cost V 2 bases and J 4 bases, with 9 bases left between them. This sample was also put to use in a study of human thymus T cells. In that study: Thymic resections from corrective heart surgery supplied the tissue. The authors found apparently biased V and J gene usage in thymic and blood repertoires. Thymic repertoires overlap heavily among unrelated individuals, related research has reported.

The clonotype comes from a girl under three years old with a congenital heart defect. The chain links TRBV7-9 to TRBJ2-7; possibly TRBD1 for D (5 bases). The sequencing input was thymocytes. The CDR3 region is CASSLLQGYEQYF. CDR3 DNA: TGTGCCAGCAGCTTACTTCAGGGATACGAGCAGTACTTC.